This T cell receptor beta chain was documented in a study of cytomegalovirus exposure and HLA in healthy donors. From germline, CDR1 is MNHNY and CDR2 SVGAGI (reference sequence). The trim removed 7 bases at V and 3 bases at J, leaving 7 bases unmatched. This CDR3 has 14 amino acids. The PCR contained 60 Vbeta and 13 Jbeta primers. Assay used: immunoSEQ multiplex PCR; TCRdb lists only in-frame clones, some missing. The sample yields 150,000 to 200,000 clones, 84% seen once. Material for sequencing was PBMCs. This chain joins TRBV6-6 and TRBJ2-3; TRBD2 agrees at 7 bases. This TCR was sampled from a man aged 50-60 years in good health and CMV-seropositive. Here the CDR3 reads CASKVAGVTDTQYF. The CDR3 bases are TGTGCCAGCAAAGTGGCGGGGGTAACAGATACGCAGTATTTT.